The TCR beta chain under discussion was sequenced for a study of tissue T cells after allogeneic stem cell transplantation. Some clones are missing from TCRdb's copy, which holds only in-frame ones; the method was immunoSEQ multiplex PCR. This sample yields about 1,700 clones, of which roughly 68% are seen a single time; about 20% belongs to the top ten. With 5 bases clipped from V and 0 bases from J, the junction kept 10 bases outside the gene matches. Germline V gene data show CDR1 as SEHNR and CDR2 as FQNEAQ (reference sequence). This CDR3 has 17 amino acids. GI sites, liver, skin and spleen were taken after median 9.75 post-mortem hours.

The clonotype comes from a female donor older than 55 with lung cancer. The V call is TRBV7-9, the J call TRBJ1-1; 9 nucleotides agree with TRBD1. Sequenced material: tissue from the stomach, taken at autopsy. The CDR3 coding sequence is TGTGCCAGCAGCCCCATCGGACAGGGGCCTATGAACACTGAAGCTTTCTTT. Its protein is CASSPIGQGPMNTEAFF.